Below, 4 T cell receptor beta chains from the same sample are listed, as sequenced in a study of T cell repertoires in cytomegalovirus infection. The antigens these receptors bind are not known. TCRdb independently ran MiXCR on the reads; one entry per CDR3 protein. This sample has 700,000 to 900,000 distinct CDR3 sequences, with around 29% found just once. The sample consisted of cultured CD8+ T cells from PBMCs, taken from culture after CMV antigen stimulation. The receptors stem from a human donor in good health (CMV status not recorded). Some clones in this sample may be carry-over from other donors' samples.

The chain recombines TRBV6-6 with TRBJ1-5, with 8 bases matching TRBD1. CDR3 length: 16 residues. Germline assignment: CDR1 MNHNY and CDR2 SVGAGI (reference sequence). With V trimmed by 5 bases and J by 2 bases, 8 bases remained unmatched. The CDR3 DNA reads TGTGCCAGCAGTCCTACAGGGGGGAAAGGCAATCAGCCCCAGCATTTT. Translated, it gives CASSPTGGKGNQPQHF.

This chain uses TRBV7-2 with TRBJ2-1; D not resolved. The CDR3 is 17 amino acids. Germline V lookup: CDR1 SGHTA, CDR2 FQGNSA. Trimming took 4 bases from V and 4 from J, leaving 20 bases between them. The CDR3 region is CASSSVSQSVSYNEQFF. CDR3 in DNA: TGTGCCAGCAGCTCCGTATCCCAATCAGTGAGTTACAATGAGCAGTTCTTC.

This chain joins TRBV6-1 and TRBJ2-7, with D tentatively TRBD2 (6 bases). The CDR3 consists of 15 residues. The V gene's germline CDR1 is MNHNS and CDR2 SASEGT. V dropped 2 bases and J dropped 0 bases, with 11 bases sitting between them. The chain's CDR3 is CASSEQEGSSYEQYF. Written as DNA, the CDR3 is TGTGCCAGCAGTGAACAGGAGGGTTCCTCCTACGAGCAGTACTTC.

J is TRBJ1-5 and V is TRBV19; D gene uncertain. The CDR3 length is 13 residues. From germline, CDR1 is LNHDA and CDR2 SQIVND (reference sequence). The V end was cut by 3 bases, the J end by 9 bases, with 12 bases between. The CDR3 loop is CASSMAATPPQHF. As DNA, the CDR3 is TGTGCCAGTAGTATGGCGGCCACTCCGCCCCAGCATTTT.